This T cell receptor beta chain was sequenced in a study of shared clonotypes between healthy human individuals. Sorted-subset replicate PCR reactions were performed with approximately 200 ng DNA, corresponding to tens of thousands of T cell genomes. Measured with immunoSEQ multiplex PCR; TCRdb has only the in-frame clones, and not every one. The table has some 2,500,000 clones, 93% seen once. Study-level points and caveats: Read depth was anticipated to influence clonotype sharing among donors. Across subsets, estimated richness was generally greater for naive than for memory populations. About 5% of naive CD4 clonotypes were shared across several donors.

Concerning this clone itself: What it binds is not known.

With 9 bases clipped from V and 2 bases from J, the junction kept 5 bases outside the gene matches. This CDR3 has 14 residues. Germline CDR1 reads ENHRY; CDR2 reads SYGVKD. V usage is TRBV10-3 and J usage is TRBJ2-3; 10 bases fit TRBD2. The sample comprised naive CD4+ T cells from PBMCs. Regarding subset: CD45RA+ positively selected. The sequence was obtained from a man aged 18 to 29 in good health. Some clones in this sample may be carry-over from other donors' samples. The CDR3 DNA follows: TGTGCCATAGGACTAGCGGACCCCACAGATACGCAGTATTTT. Its protein is CAIGLADPTDTQYF.